This T cell receptor (beta chain) was found in a study of prognosis after radiotherapy for stage I lung cancer. The genomic DNA TCR beta CDR3 region underwent two rounds of multiplex PCR. First-round PCR, the initial amplification, used primers specific to each TRBV and TRBJ gene. TCRdb called the multiplex PCR reads again in MiXCR, with one record for every CDR3 protein. This table has some 27,000 distinct CDR3 sequences, about 41% appearing once. V lost 0 bases, J lost 2 bases, and 15 bases lay in between. Germline V gives CDR1 SGDLS, CDR2 YYNGEE. The CDR3 length is 17 residues. The table lists this clonotype with many counts.

Sequenced here: PBMCs, sampled before or after stereotactic body radiation therapy (not recorded which). The clonotype comes from a donor of 50 years or more with non-small cell lung cancer. The chain combines TRBV9 with TRBJ1-3, with D possibly matching TRBD1 (5 bases). The CDR3 region is CASSVEGVGGTGNTIYF. The CDR3 coding sequence is TGTGCCAGCAGCGTAGAGGGTGTTGGGGGAACTGGAAACACCATATATTTT. Full variable domain (remainder filled in from reference TRBV9 and TRBJ1-3): DSGVTQTPKHLITATGQRVTLRCSPRSGDLSVYWYQQSLDQGLQFLIQYYNGEERAKGNILERFSAQQFPDLHSELNLSSLELGDSALYFCASSVEGVGGTGNTIYFGEGSWLTVV.